The 14 T cell receptor beta chains below all came from one sample that was sequenced in a study of T-cell memory formation after mild COVID-19. MiXCR, applied by TCRdb to the 5' RACE reads, yields one record per CDR3 protein. The sample shows about 240,000 distinct CDR3 sequences, around 10% of them seen only once. The material sequenced was PBMCs or a T cell subset sorted from them (not recorded which). The receptors here all came from a man aged 18 to 29 who had mild COVID-19 (a few samples of this study predate the infection). Cell type and time point are not known.

V gene TRBV20-1 combines with J gene TRBJ2-2, with TRBD1 matching 7 bases. Germline V lookup: CDR1 DFQATT, CDR2 SNEGSKA (reference sequence). The CDR3 length is 13 residues. After removal of 5 bases from V and 3 bases from J, the junction contained 3 bases not matched to a gene. In DNA, the CDR3 is TGCAGTGCTCGACAGGGTGACACCGGGGAGCTGTTTTTT. It is translated as CSARQGDTGELFF.

The V and J genes are TRBV7-3 and TRBJ2-2; 16 bases are shared with TRBD2. Trimming took 4 bases from V and 6 from J; bases not matched to a gene: 5. The CDR3 covers 17 residues. Germline assignment: CDR1 SGHTA and CDR2 FQGTGA. CDR3: CASSSSGTSGGAGELFF. The CDR3 nucleotides are TGTGCCAGCAGCTCATCCGGGACTAGCGGGGGGGCCGGGGAGCTGTTTTTT.

The chain is built from TRBV4-1 and TRBJ2-5; tentative D call: TRBD1 (6 bases). The CDR3 covers 14 residues. Germline values: CDR1 MGHRA, CDR2 YSYEKL. Trimming shortened V by 3 bases and J by 3 bases, and 11 bases separated the two germline ends. CDR3 sequence reads: CASSQHTGKETQYF. CDR3 DNA: TGCGCCAGCAGCCAGCACACAGGGAAAGAGACCCAGTACTTC.

This clonotype was recorded many times. The chain links TRBV28 to TRBJ1-1; D perhaps matches TRBD1 (5 bases). V lost 3 bases and J 4 bases, leaving 12 bases between the germline ends. Per the germline V gene, CDR1 is MDHEN and CDR2 is SYDVKM. CDR3 size: 14 residues. The CDR3 sequence is CASSFRDGGTEAFF. The CDR3 DNA sequence: TGTGCCAGCAGTTTCCGGGACGGTGGCACTGAAGCTTTCTTT.

This clonotype has a count of ten or more. The chain couples TRBV20-1 to TRBJ1-1, with D hard to call. Germline V gives CDR1 DFQATT, CDR2 SNEGSKA (reference sequence). The CDR3 totals 15 residues. V was shortened by 1 base and J by 4 bases, with 16 bases between the two germline ends. CDR3 nucleotides: TGCAGTGCTAGAGTTTATCAAGTCCTAACCACTGAAGCTTTCTTT. Amino acids: CSARVYQVLTTEAFF.

V usage is TRBV29-1 and J usage is TRBJ2-3; 14 bases align to TRBD2. V was pared by 6 bases and J by 0 bases, with 8 bases of the junction left unmatched. This CDR3 comprises 17 residues. Germline V CDR1 and CDR2: SQVTM, ANQGSEA. The CDR3, as DNA: TGCAGCGTGTGGGGACTAGCGGGGGCTACTAGCACAGATACGCAGTATTTT. Amino acids: CSVWGLAGATSTDTQYF.

This clonotype was seen only a few times. The chain has TRBV3-1 and TRBJ2-1; 7 nucleotides line up with TRBD2. After removal of 1 base from V and 3 bases from J, the junction contained 6 bases not matched to a gene. CDR1 is LGHDT and CDR2 is YNNKEL in the germline V gene (reference sequence). The CDR3 extends over 16 amino acids. The CDR3 coding sequence is TGTGCCAGCAGCCAAGCGGCGACTAGCCACTACAATGAGCAGTTCTTC. Translation gives CASSQAATSHYNEQFF.

This clonotype was observed a handful of times. CDR3 coding DNA: TGCGCCAGCAGCCAAGATACGGACGGGAACACTGAAGCTTTCTTT. Translating it yields CASSQDTDGNTEAFF. This sequence joins TRBV4-3 and TRBJ1-1, with D unresolved. V was trimmed by 0 bases and J by 1 base, leaving 9 bases between them. The germline gives CDR1 LGHNA, CDR2 YSLEER. The CDR3 runs to 15 residues.

This clonotype was found many times. The chain uses TRBV6-2 or TRBV6-3 and TRBJ2-2, with TRBD1 matching over 7 bases. Germline V gives CDR1 MNHEY, CDR2 SVGEGT. Losses at the gene ends were 4 bases for V and 5 bases for J; bases not matched to a gene: 7. The CDR3 spans 15 residues. The CDR3 protein is CASSSGTVKTGELFF. DNA for the CDR3: TGTGCCAGCAGTTCCGGGACAGTAAAAACCGGGGAGCTGTTTTTT.

This clonotype came up a few times. The chain recombines TRBV6-6 with TRBJ1-2; 7 bases are a match to TRBD1. V dropped 2 bases and J dropped 3; count of bases not matched to a gene: 3. Germline V lookup: CDR1 MNHNY, CDR2 SVGAGI (reference sequence). This CDR3 is 14 amino acids long. CDR3 in DNA: TGTGCCAGCAGTTACACCGGGACAGACTATGGCTACACCTTC. Protein sequence: CASSYTGTDYGYTF.

This sequence joins TRBV4-2 and TRBJ2-3; D unclear. The CDR3 spans 15 residues. Trimming removed 0 bases from V and 3 bases from J, with 10 bases in between. The V gene's germline CDR1 is LGHNA and CDR2 YNFKEQ. CDR3 loop: CASSQDYSETDTQYF. In nucleotides, the CDR3 is TGTGCCAGCAGCCAAGATTATTCGGAGACAGATACGCAGTATTTT.

The chain has TRBV7-6 and TRBJ2-2; no reliable D call. Germline lookup yields CDR1 SGHVS and CDR2 FNYEAQ. The CDR3 loop spans 15 amino acids. V was trimmed by 1 base and J by 1 base, leaving 7 bases between them. The CDR3 nucleotides are TGTGCCAGCAGCTTAGAGGTGGGGAACACCGGGGAGCTGTTTTTT. Translated, it gives CASSLEVGNTGELFF.

J is TRBJ2-3 and V is TRBV24-1, with D possibly being TRBD2 (5 bases). Trimming took 9 bases from V and 4 from J, leaving 16 bases between them. Germline CDR1 is KGHDR and CDR2 is SFDVKD. This CDR3 comprises 14 residues. CDR3 protein: CATRREGSADTQYF. The CDR3 DNA follows: TGTGCCACCCGAAGGGAAGGGAGTGCAGATACGCAGTATTTT.

The V call is TRBV6-2 or TRBV6-3, the J call TRBJ2-1, with TRBD2 as a possible D gene (5 bases). The CDR3 has 13 amino acids. CDR1 is MNHEY and CDR2 is SVGEGT in the germline V gene. V dropped 5 bases and J dropped 9 bases, with 14 bases sitting between them. CDR3 bases: TGTGCCAGCAGTCCACGGGATATTGGTGAGCAGTTCTTC. It specifies CASSPRDIGEQFF.